Listed below are T cell receptor beta chains from one sample, sequenced in a study of cytomegalovirus exposure and HLA in healthy donors. The assay was immunoSEQ multiplex PCR, and TCRdb's table has in-frame clones only and misses some. The repertoire holds a few hundred thousand clones, with about nine tenths as singletons. Sequenced sample: PBMCs. The receptors were gathered from a young woman in good health and CMV-seronegative. Each CDR3 is given with its conserved first and last residue. The D gene is left open where the match is weak. The size entry is marked missing in some rows and otherwise reads once, few, many or a size class.

-,TRBJ2-1,TRBV5-3,17,TRBD2,CARSFIAGGIILREQFF,TGTGCCAGAAGCTTCATAGCGGGAGGGATAATTCTCAGGGAGCAGTTCTTC
-,TRBJ2-1,TRBV27,11,-,CASSLRGEQFF,TGTGCCAGCAGTTTACGGGGTGAGCAGTTCTTC
-,TRBJ1-5,TRBV7-9,12,-,CASSLENQPQHF,TGTGCCAGCAGCCTCGAGAATCAGCCCCAGCATTTT
-,TRBJ2-5,TRBV18,14,-,CASSPPTGEETQYF,TGTGCCAGCTCACCCCCGACAGGAGAAGAGACCCAGTACTTC
-,TRBJ1-1,TRBV2,15,TRBD1,CASSGDRGLGTEAFF,TGTGCCAGCAGTGGAGACAGGGGGCTTGGCACTGAAGCTTTCTTT
-,TRBJ2-3,TRBV6-1,19,TRBD2,CASSEPGLRAGGRADTQYF,TGTGCCAGCAGTGAACCAGGCTTGAGAGCGGGGGGGAGGGCAGATACGCAGTATTTT
-,TRBJ2-1,TRBV11-3,15,TRBD2,CASSLLGGAYNEQFF,TGTGCCAGCAGCTTACTCGGGGGGGCCTACAATGAGCAGTTCTTC
-,TRBJ2-3,TRBV7-9,18,TRBD1,CASSLDLRDRGSAGTQYF,TGTGCCAGCAGCTTAGATTTACGGGACAGGGGCTCGGCAGGTACGCAGTATTTT
-,TRBJ2-7,TRBV30,12,-,CAWSQGGYEQYF,TGTGCCTGGAGTCAGGGGGGCTACGAGCAGTACTTC
once,TRBJ2-1,TRBV29-1,12,-,CSGSLVTNEQFF,TGCAGCGGCTCACTAGTGACCAATGAGCAGTTCTTC
-,TRBJ2-5,TRBV12-5,13,-,CASGQPPGETQYF,TGTGCTAGTGGTCAGCCTCCGGGGGAGACCCAGTACTTC
-,TRBJ1-1,TRBV27,13,-,CASSWADSTEAFF,TGTGCCAGCAGTTGGGCAGACAGCACTGAAGCTTTCTTT
-,TRBJ2-5,TRBV28,15,TRBD2,CASQRQRGRQETQYF,TGTGCCAGCCAGCGGCAGCGGGGGAGACAAGAGACCCAGTACTTC
-,TRBJ1-3,TRBV19,17,TRBD1,CASSTNGQGAYGNTIYF,TGTGCCAGTAGTACGAACGGACAGGGGGCTTATGGAAACACCATATATTTT
-,TRBJ2-3,TRBV2,13,-,CASTGGITDTQYF,TGTGCCAGCACAGGGGGGATCACAGATACGCAGTATTTT
-,TRBJ1-1,TRBV7-6,12,-,CASSAGNTEAFF,TGTGCCAGCAGCGCCGGTAACACTGAAGCTTTCTTT
-,TRBJ2-1,TRBV4-1,16,TRBD2,CASSQGGGGAYNEQFF,TGCGCCAGCAGCCAAGGTGGCGGGGGAGCCTACAATGAGCAGTTCTTC
-,TRBJ2-7,TRBV2,17,-,CASSEIPLGAISYEQYF,TGTGCCAGCAGTGAAATCCCCCTTGGGGCGATATCCTACGAGCAGTACTTC
-,TRBJ1-1,TRBV5-6,14,-,CASSLMRLDTEAFF,TGTGCCAGCAGCTTGATGAGACTGGACACTGAAGCTTTCTTT
once,TRBJ2-7,TRBV6-5,15,-,CASSYGRAASYEQYF,TGTGCCAGCAGTTACGGGCGGGCAGCCTCCTACGAGCAGTACTTC
-,TRBJ2-3,TRBV29-1,15,TRBD2,CSVEPSGRGADTQYF,TGCAGCGTTGAACCTAGCGGGAGAGGGGCAGATACGCAGTATTTT
-,TRBJ2-6,TRBV28,17,TRBD1,CATSTGKKPSGANVLTF,TGTGCCACCTCGACAGGGAAGAAGCCCTCTGGGGCCAACGTCCTGACTTTC
-,TRBJ2-2,TRBV5-4,17,TRBD2,CASSLGLAGANTGELFF,TGTGCCAGCAGCCTAGGACTAGCGGGGGCCAACACCGGGGAGCTGTTTTTT
-,TRBJ1-1,TRBV2,14,-,CASKTSEGATEAFF,TGTGCCAGCAAAACCAGCGAAGGGGCCACTGAAGCTTTCTTT
-,TRBJ1-5,TRBV4-1,17,-,CASSQGFGRSGNQPQHF,TGCGCCAGCAGCCAAGGTTTTGGGAGGTCGGGCAATCAGCCCCAGCATTTT
-,TRBJ2-1,TRBV28,17,TRBD2,CASSSPRREGSYNEQFF,TGTGCCAGCAGTTCCCCCAGGCGGGAGGGCTCCTACAATGAGCAGTTCTTC
-,TRBJ2-2,TRBV7-8,12,-,CASPTPAGELFF,TGTGCCAGCCCGACTCCGGCCGGGGAGCTGTTTTTT
-,TRBJ1-5,TRBV30,13,-,CAWSVTGNQPQHF,TGTGCCTGGAGTGTGACAGGCAATCAGCCCCAGCATTTT
-,TRBJ1-1,TRBV2,14,-,CASSEARANTEAFF,TGTGCCAGCAGTGAAGCGAGAGCGAACACTGAAGCTTTCTTT
-,TRBJ1-4,TRBV7-9,17,-,CASSILSDGTTNEKLFF,TGTGCCAGCAGCATACTCTCGGACGGGACAACTAATGAAAAACTGTTTTTT
once,TRBJ1-3,TRBV11-2,15,-,CASCRPQGTENTIYF,TGTGCCAGCTGTCGACCACAGGGCACGGAAAACACCATATATTTT
once,TRBJ2-1,TRBV19,16,TRBD1,CASTGRTGQGYNEQFF,TGTGCCAGCACGGGAAGGACGGGACAGGGGTACAATGAGCAGTTCTTC
-,TRBJ2-2,TRBV28,13,-,CASSFSGTGELFF,TGTGCCAGCAGCTTCAGCGGCACCGGGGAGCTGTTTTTT
-,TRBJ2-3,TRBV14,16,-,CASSPGSAGIADTQYF,TGTGCCAGCAGCCCAGGGTCAGCAGGGATAGCAGATACGCAGTATTTT
few,TRBJ2-5,TRBV14,15,-,CASSQPQGGGETQYF,TGTGCCAGCAGCCAACCCCAGGGAGGAGGAGAGACCCAGTACTTC
-,TRBJ1-2,TRBV6-1,16,TRBD1,CASSERTGGGIYGYTF,TGTGCCAGCAGTGAACGAACAGGGGGCGGGATCTATGGCTACACCTTC
-,TRBJ2-3,TRBV2,10,-,CASIRDTQYF,TGTGCCAGCATCCGAGATACGCAGTATTTT
-,TRBJ2-5,TRBV7-8,15,TRBD2,CASSFYGTRGETQYF,TGTGCCAGCAGCTTTTATGGGACTAGGGGAGAGACCCAGTACTTC
once,TRBJ1-2,TRBV27,17,-,CASSLSTAGVGNYGYTF,TGTGCCAGCAGTTTATCAACCGCAGGGGTCGGGAACTATGGCTACACCTTC
-,TRBJ2-7,TRBV28,15,TRBD1,CASSFWRQGAGEQYF,TGTGCCAGCAGTTTTTGGCGACAGGGGGCGGGTGAGCAGTACTTC
-,TRBJ2-5,TRBV7-6,16,TRBD2,CASSLASRGGMKTQYF,TGTGCCAGCAGCTTAGCGTCTCGCGGGGGAATGAAGACCCAGTACTTC
-,TRBJ2-1,TRBV5-6,17,TRBD2,CASSFRWTSGGSNEQFF,TGTGCCAGCAGCTTCCGGTGGACTAGCGGGGGATCCAATGAGCAGTTCTTC
-,TRBJ1-3,TRBV7-2,14,-,CASSNRVSGNTIYF,TGTGCCAGCAGCAACAGGGTATCTGGAAACACCATATATTTT
-,TRBJ2-3,TRBV6-4,13,-,CASSVTYTDTQYF,TGTGCCAGCAGTGTAACTTATACAGATACGCAGTATTTT
-,TRBJ2-3,TRBV27,15,-,CASSYLGSSTDTQYF,TGTGCCAGCAGTTATTTGGGCTCTAGCACAGATACGCAGTATTTT
-,TRBJ2-5,TRBV14,14,TRBD2,CASSRGAGRETQYF,TGTGCCAGCAGCCGAGGAGCGGGGAGGGAGACCCAGTACTTC